This T cell receptor beta chain was obtained from a study of monozygotic twins with inflammatory bowel disease. Donors gave around 2.6 ml of blood apiece. TCRdb re-called the 5' RACE reads and shows each CDR3 protein once, DNA omitted. With fewer than 550,000 distinct CDR3 sequences in the sample, the ten largest clones hold more than 2%. This CDR3 has 16 residues. Germline V CDR1 and CDR2: MDHEN, SYDVKM. The sequence was obtained from a human donor with ulcerative colitis or Crohn's disease, or a healthy co-twin of an affected twin (not recorded which). Source material: blood. V gene TRBV28 combines with J gene TRBJ1-5; checking the TCRdb D call of TRBD1 is not possible without DNA. The CDR3 sequence: CASSSPGTGSNQPQHF.